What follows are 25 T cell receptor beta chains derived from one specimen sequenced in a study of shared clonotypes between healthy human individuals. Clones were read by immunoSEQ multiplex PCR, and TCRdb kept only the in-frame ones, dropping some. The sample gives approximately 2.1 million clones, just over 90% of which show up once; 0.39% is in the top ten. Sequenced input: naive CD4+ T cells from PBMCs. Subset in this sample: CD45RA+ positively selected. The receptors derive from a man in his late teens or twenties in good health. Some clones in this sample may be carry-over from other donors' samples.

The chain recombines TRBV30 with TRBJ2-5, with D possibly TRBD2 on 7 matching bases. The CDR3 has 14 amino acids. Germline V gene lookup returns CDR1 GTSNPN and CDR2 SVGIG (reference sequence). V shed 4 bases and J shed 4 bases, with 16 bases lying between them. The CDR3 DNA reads TGTGCCTGGAATAGAAGGGGGGGTGGAGAGACCCAGTACTTC. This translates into CAWNRRGGGETQYF.

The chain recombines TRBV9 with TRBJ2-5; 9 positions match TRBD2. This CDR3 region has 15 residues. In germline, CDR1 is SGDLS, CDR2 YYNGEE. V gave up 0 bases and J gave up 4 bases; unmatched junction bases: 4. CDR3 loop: CASSVGSGSRETQYF. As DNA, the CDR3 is TGTGCCAGCAGCGTAGGTAGCGGGAGTAGAGAGACCCAGTACTTC.

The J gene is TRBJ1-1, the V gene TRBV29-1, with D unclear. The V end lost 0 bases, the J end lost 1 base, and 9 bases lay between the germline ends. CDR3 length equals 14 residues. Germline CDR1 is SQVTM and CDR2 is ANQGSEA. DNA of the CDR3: TGCAGCGTTGAAGAGCAGGTAGCGAACACTGAAGCTTTCTTT. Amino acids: CSVEEQVANTEAFF.

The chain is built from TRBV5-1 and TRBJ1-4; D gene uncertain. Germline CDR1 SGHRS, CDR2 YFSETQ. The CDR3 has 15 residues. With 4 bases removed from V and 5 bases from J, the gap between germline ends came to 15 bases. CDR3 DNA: TGCGCCAGCAGCATTACCGCCTCGAGGAATGAAAAACTGTTTTTT. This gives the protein CASSITASRNEKLFF.

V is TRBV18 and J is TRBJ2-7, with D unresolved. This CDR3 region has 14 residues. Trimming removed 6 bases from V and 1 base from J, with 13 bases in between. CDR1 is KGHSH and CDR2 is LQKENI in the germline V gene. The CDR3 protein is CASSLGLSSYEQYF. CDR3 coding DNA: TGTGCCAGCTCTCTAGGGCTATCGTCCTACGAGCAGTACTTC.

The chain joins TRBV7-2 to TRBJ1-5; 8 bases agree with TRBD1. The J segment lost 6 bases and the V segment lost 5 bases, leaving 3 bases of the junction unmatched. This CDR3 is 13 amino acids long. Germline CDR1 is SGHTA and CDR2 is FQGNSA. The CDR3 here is CASSVGQVQPQHF. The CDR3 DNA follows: TGTGCCAGCAGCGTGGGACAGGTTCAGCCCCAGCATTTT.

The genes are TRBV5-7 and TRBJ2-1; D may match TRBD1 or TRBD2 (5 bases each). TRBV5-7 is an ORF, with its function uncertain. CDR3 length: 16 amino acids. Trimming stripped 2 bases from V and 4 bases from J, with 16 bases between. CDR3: CASSFRDLIFYNEQFF. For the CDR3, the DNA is TGTGCCAGCAGCTTCCGGGACCTGATCTTTTACAATGAGCAGTTCTTC.

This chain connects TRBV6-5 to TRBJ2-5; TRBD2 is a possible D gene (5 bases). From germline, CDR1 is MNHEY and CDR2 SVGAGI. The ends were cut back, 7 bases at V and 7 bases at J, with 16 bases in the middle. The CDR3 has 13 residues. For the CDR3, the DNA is TGTGCCAGCATCTCCACGGGATTTGGGACCCAGTACTTC. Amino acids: CASISTGFGTQYF.

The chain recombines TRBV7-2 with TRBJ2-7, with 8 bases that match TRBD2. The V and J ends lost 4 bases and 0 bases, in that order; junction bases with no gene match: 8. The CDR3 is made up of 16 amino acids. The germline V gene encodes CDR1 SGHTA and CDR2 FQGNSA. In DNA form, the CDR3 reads TGTGCCAGCAGCTCCCCCGGGACTAGTACCTCCTACGAGCAGTACTTC. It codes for CASSSPGTSTSYEQYF.

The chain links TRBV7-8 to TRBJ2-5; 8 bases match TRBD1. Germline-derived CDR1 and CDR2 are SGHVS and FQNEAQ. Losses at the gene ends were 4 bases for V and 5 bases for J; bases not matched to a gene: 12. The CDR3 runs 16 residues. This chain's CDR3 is CASSSPGGTSWETQYF. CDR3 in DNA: TGTGCCAGCAGCTCCCCAGGGGGCACTAGCTGGGAGACCCAGTACTTC. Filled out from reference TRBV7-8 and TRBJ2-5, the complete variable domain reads GAGVSQSPRYKVAKRGQDVALRCDPISGHVSLFWYQQALGQGPEFLTYFQNEAQLDKSGLPSDRFFAERPEGSVSTLKIQRTQQEDSAVYLCASSSPGGTSWETQYFGPGTRLLVL.

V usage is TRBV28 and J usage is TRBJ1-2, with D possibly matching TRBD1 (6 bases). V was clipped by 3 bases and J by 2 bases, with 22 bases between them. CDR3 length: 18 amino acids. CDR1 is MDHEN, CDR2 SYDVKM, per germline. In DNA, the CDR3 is TGTGCCAGCAGTTTTAAGGGCAGGGGCCCCTTGGGGAACTATGGCTACACCTTC. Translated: CASSFKGRGPLGNYGYTF.

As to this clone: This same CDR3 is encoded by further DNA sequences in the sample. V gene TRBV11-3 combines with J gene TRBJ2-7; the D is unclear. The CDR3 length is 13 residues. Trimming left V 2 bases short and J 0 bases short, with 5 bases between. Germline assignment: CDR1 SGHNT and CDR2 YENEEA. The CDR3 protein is CASSLTSSYEQYF. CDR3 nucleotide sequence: TGTGCCAGCAGCTTAACGAGCTCCTACGAGCAGTACTTC.

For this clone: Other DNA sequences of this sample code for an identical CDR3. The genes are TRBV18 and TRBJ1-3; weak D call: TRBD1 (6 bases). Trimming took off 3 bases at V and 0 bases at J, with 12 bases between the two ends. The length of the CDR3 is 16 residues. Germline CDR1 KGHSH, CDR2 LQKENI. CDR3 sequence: CASSPTGQSSGNTIYF. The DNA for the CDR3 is TGTGCCAGCTCACCCACAGGACAGAGCTCTGGAAACACCATATATTTT.

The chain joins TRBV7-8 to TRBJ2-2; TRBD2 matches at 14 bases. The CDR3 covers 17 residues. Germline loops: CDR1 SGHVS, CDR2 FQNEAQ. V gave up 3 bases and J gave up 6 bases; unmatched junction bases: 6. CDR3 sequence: CASSLGTSGSLAGELFF. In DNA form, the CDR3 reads TGTGCCAGCAGCTTGGGGACTAGCGGGAGCTTGGCCGGGGAGCTGTTTTTT. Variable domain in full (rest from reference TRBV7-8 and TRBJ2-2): GAGVSQSPRYKVAKRGQDVALRCDPISGHVSLFWYQQALGQGPEFLTYFQNEAQLDKSGLPSDRFFAERPEGSVSTLKIQRTQQEDSAVYLCASSLGTSGSLAGELFFGEGSRLTVL.

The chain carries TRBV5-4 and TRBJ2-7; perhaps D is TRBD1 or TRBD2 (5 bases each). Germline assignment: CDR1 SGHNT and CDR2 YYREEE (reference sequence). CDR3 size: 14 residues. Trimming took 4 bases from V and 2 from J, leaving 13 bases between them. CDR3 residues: CASSVGPITYEQYF. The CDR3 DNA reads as TGTGCCAGCAGCGTGGGACCGATTACCTACGAGCAGTACTTC. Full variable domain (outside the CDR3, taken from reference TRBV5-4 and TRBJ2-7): ETGVTQSPTHLIKTRGQQVTLRCSSQSGHNTVSWYQQALGQGPQFIFQYYREEENGRGNFPPRFSGLQFPNYSSELNVNALELDDSALYLCASSVGPITYEQYFGPGTRLTVT.

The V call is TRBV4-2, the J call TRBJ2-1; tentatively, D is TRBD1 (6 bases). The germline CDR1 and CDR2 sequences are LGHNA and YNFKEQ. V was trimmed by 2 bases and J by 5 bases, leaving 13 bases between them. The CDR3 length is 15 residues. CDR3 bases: TGTGCCAGCAGCCAACAACAGGGTTTCGACAATGAGCAGTTCTTC. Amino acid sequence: CASSQQQGFDNEQFF.

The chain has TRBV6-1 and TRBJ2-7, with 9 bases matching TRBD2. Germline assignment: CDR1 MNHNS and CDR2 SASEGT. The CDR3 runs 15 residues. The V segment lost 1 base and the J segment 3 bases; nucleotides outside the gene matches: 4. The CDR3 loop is CASSEVGLAHYEQYF. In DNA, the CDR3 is TGTGCCAGCAGTGAAGTGGGACTAGCACACTACGAGCAGTACTTC.

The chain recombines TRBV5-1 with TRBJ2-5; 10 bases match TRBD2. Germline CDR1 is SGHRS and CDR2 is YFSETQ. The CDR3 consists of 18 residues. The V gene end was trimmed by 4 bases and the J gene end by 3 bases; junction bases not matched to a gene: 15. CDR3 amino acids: CASSRGYGPSGGEETQYF. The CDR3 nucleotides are TGCGCCAGCAGCCGTGGATATGGCCCTAGCGGGGGTGAAGAGACCCAGTACTTC.

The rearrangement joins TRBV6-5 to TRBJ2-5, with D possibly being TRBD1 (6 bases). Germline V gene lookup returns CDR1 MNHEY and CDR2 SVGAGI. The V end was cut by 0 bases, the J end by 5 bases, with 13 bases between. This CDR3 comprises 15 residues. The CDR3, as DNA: TGTGCCAGCAGTTACTCGCCAACAGGGTATGAGACCCAGTACTTC. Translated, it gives CASSYSPTGYETQYF.

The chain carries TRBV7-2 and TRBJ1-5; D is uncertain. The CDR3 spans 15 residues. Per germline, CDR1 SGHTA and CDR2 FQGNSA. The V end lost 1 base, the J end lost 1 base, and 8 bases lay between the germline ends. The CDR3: CASSLGSTSNQPQHF. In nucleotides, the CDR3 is TGTGCCAGCAGCTTAGGGTCTACGAGCAATCAGCCCCAGCATTTT.

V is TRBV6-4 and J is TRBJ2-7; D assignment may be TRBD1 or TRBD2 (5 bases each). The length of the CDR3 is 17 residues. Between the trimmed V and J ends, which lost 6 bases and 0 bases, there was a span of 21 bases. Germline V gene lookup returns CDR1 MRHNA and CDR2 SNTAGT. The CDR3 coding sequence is TGTGCCAGCAGGGAGCCGGGGAGACAGATCTACTCCTACGAGCAGTACTTC. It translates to CASREPGRQIYSYEQYF.

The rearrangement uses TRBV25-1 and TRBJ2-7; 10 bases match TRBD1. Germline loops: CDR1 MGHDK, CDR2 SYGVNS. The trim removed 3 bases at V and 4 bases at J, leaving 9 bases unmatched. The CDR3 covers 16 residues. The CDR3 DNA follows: TGTGCCAGCAGTGACTCTGGACAGGGGGAATTATACGAGCAGTACTTC. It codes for CASSDSGQGELYEQYF.

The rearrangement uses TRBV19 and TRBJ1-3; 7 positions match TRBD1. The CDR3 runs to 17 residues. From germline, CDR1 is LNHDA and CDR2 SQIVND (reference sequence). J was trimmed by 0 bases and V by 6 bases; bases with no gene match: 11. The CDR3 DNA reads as TGTGCCAGTAGCCACAGCCAGGGGACAGCCTCTGGAAACACCATATATTTT. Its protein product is CASSHSQGTASGNTIYF.

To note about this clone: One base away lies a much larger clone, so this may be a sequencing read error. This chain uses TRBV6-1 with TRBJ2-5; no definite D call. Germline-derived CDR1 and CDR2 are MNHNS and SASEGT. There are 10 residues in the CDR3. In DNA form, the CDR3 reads TGTGCCAGCAGGGAAGAGACCCAGTACTTC. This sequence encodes CASREETQYF.

The CDR3 loop reads CASSAGGISNQPQHF. CDR3 sequence (DNA): TGTGCCAGCAGTGCAGGAGGGATCAGCAATCAGCCCCAGCATTTT. The rearrangement uses TRBV2 and TRBJ1-5; no clear D. The V gene lost 4 bases and the J gene lost 1 base, with 11 bases spanning the gap. There are 15 residues in the CDR3. Germline CDR1 SNHLY, CDR2 FYNNEI.